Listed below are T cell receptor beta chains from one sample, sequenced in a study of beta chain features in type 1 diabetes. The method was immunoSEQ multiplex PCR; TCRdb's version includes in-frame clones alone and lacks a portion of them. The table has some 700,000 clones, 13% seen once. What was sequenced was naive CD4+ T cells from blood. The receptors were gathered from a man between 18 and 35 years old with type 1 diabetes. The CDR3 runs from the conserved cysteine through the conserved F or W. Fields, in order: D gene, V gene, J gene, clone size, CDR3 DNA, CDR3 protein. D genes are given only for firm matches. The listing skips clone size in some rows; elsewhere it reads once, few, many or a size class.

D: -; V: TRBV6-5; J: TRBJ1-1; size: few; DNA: TGTGCCAGCAGTTCCCTACGGGAGAACACTGAAGCTTTCTTT; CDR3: CASSSLRENTEAFF
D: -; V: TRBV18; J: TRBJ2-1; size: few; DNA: TGTGCCAGCTCACCTACAGCCTACAATGAGCAGTTCTTC; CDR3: CASSPTAYNEQFF
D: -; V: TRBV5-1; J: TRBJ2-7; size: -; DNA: TGCGCCAGCAGCTTGGGAAATTACGAGCAGTACTTC; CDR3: CASSLGNYEQYF
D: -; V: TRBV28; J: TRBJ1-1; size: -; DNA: TGTGCCAGCAGCGTGGATGACCTCCAGCCCGCTTTCTTT; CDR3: CASSVDDLQPAFF
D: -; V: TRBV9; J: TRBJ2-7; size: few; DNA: TGTGCCAGCAGCCCAGGAGGGAGGTGGTGGCCGTCCTACGAGCAGTACTTC; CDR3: CASSPGGRWWPSYEQYF
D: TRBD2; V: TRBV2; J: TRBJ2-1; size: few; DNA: TGTGCCAGCAGTAATAGCGGGGCGACCGGTTCTGAGCAGTTCTTC; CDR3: CASSNSGATGSEQFF
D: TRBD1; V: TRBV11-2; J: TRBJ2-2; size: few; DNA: TGTGCCAGCACCCTCGAAGGGGGCGTCACCGGGGAGCTGTTTTTT; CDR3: CASTLEGGVTGELFF
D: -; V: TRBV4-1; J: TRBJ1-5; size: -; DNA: TGCGCCAGCAGCCAAGAGTATGACCAGCCCCAGCATTTT; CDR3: CASSQEYDQPQHF
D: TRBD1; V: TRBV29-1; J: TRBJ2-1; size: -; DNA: TGCAGCGTTGAGGGACAGGGTATGACTACGGGTGAGCAGTTCTTC; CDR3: CSVEGQGMTTGEQFF
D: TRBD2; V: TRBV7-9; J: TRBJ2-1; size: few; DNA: TGTGCCAGCAGCCCATCACTAGCGTCGGGGCATGAGCAGTTCTTC; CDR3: CASSPSLASGHEQFF
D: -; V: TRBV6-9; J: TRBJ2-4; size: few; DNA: TGTGCCAGCAGCCGGCCTCATTGGCTAGCCAAAAACATTCAGTACTTC; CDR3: CASSRPHWLAKNIQYF
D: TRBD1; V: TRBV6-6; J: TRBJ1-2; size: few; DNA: TGTGCCAGCACCAACGACAGGGTGGTTGGCTACACCTTC; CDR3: CASTNDRVVGYTF
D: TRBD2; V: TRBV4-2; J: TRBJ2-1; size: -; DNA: TGTGCCAGCAGCCAAGATCCCCGGACTAGCGGGGGCCAACGGGAGCAGTTCTTC; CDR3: CASSQDPRTSGGQREQFF
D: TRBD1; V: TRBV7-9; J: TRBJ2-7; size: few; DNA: TGTGCCAGCAGCCCACAGACAGGGGTCAACGAGCAGTACTTC; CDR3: CASSPQTGVNEQYF
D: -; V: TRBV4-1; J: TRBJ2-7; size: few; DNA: TGCGCCAGCAGCCAAGAAATTCCCGGTCCCTACGAGCAGTACTTC; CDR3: CASSQEIPGPYEQYF
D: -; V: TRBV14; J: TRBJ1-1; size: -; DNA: TGTGCCAGCAGCCAAGATCGTCGGAAGGCTTTCTTT; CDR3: CASSQDRRKAFF
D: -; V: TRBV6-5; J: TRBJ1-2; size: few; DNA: -; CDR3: CASSSSTAVYGYTF
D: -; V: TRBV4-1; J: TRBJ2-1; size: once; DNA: TGCGCCAGCAGCCAAGGGGAGAAGCGCAATGAGCAGTTCTTC; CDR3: CASSQGEKRNEQFF
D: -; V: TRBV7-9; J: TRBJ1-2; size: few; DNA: TGTGCCAGCAGCCCTCCATGGGGGACTGGCTACACCTTC; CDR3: CASSPPWGTGYTF
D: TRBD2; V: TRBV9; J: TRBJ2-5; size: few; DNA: TGTGCCAGCAGCGTTAGTGGCGGGGGACAAGAGACCCAGTACTTC; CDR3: CASSVSGGGQETQYF
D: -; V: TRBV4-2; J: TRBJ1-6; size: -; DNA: TGTGCCAGCAGCCAGCGCCTCAGGGGCGGAAATTCACCCCTCCACTTT; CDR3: CASSQRLRGGNSPLHF
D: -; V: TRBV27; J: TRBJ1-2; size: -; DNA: TGTGCCAGCAGTCTCAGACAGACCGGCGGCTACACCTTC; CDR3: CASSLRQTGGYTF
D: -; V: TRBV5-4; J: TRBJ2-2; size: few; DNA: TGTGCCAGCAGCTTTGGTCTAGGAGGCACCGGGGAGCTGTTTTTT; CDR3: CASSFGLGGTGELFF
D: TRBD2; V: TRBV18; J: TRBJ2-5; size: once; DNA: TGTGCCAGCTCGTTACTAGCGGGGGGGACCCAAGAGACCCAGTACTTC; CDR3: CASSLLAGGTQETQYF
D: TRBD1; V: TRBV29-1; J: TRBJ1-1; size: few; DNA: TGCAGCTACAGGGGGCAGGTGAACACTGAAGCTTTCTTT; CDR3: CSYRGQVNTEAFF
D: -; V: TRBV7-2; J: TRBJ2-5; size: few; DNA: TGTGCCAGCAGCCCCAGCGCCGTCGGGAGACAAGAGACCCAGTACTTC; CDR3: CASSPSAVGRQETQYF
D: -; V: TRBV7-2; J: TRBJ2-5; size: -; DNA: TGTGCCAGCAGCTTAGGATTTGGTGAGACCCAGTACTTC; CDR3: CASSLGFGETQYF
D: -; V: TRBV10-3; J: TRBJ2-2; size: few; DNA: TGTGCCATCAGTCCACGCGGGGAGCTGTTTTTT; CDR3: CAISPRGELFF
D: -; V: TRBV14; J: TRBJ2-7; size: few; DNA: TGTGCCAGCAGCCAATTCCCTACCTACGAGCAGTACTTC; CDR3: CASSQFPTYEQYF
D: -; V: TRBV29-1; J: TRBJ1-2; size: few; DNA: TGCAGCGTTGCCCCGACAGCCTTTAAGCCTAGCAACTATGGCTACACCTTC; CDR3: CSVAPTAFKPSNYGYTF
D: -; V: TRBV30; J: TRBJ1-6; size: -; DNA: TGTGCCTGGAGTTTCCAAGTTGGTGACCTCCACTTT; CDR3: CAWSFQVGDLHF
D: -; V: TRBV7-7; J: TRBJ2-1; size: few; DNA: TGTGCTAGCAGCTTTGGACGGGACAATGAGCAGTTCTTC; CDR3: CASSFGRDNEQFF
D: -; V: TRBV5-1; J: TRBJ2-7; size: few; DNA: TGCGCCAGCAGCTATGAAGTTCCCCCCTACGAGCAGTACTTC; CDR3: CASSYEVPPYEQYF
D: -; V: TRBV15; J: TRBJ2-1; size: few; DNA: TGTGCCACCAGCAGAGAAGGTAGGGAGCAGTTCTTC; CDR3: CATSREGREQFF
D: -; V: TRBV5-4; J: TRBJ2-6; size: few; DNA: TGTGCCAGCAGCACTTTCAAGGTGCCCAACGTCCTGACTTTC; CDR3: CASSTFKVPNVLTF
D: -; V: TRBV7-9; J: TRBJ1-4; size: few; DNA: TGTGCCAGCAGTTTCCAGCTATCTAATGAAAAACTGTTTTTT; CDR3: CASSFQLSNEKLFF
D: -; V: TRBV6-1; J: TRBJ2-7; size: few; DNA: TGTGCCAGTACCGCGGACGGAAGATACGAGCAGTACTTC; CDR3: CASTADGRYEQYF
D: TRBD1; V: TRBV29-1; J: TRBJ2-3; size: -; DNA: TGCAGCGTTGGAGGGACAGGGGCAGATACGCAGTATTTT; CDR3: CSVGGTGADTQYF
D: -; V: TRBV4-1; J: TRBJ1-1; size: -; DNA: TGTGCCAGCAGCCAAGGGGCATTGAACACTGAAGCTTTCTTT; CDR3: CASSQGALNTEAFF
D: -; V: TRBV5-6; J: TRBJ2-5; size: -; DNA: TGTGCCAGCAGCTTGGGGCACTACCAAGAGACCCAGTACTTC; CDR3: CASSLGHYQETQYF
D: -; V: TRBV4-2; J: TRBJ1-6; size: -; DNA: TGTGCCAGCAGCCAAGGGCCCGATTCACCCCTCCACTTT; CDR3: CASSQGPDSPLHF
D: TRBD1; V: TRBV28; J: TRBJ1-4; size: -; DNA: TGTGCCAGCAGGCCTTCAGGGGGAGGTGAAAAACTGTTTTTT; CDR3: CASRPSGGGEKLFF
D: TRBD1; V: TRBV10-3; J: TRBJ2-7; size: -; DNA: TGTGCCATCAGTGAAGATGGACAGGGATCCTCCTACGAGCAGTACTTC; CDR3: CAISEDGQGSSYEQYF
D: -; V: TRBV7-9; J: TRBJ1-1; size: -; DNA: TGTGCCAGCAGCACTACAGGCACTGAAGCTTTCTTT; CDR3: CASSTTGTEAFF
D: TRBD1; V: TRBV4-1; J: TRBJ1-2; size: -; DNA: TGCGCCAGCAGCCCTAGACAGGGGGTCGACTATGGCTACACCTTC; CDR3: CASSPRQGVDYGYTF
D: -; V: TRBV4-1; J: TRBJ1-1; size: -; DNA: TGCGCCAGCAGCCCCTTGGGGGGTGTCACTGAAGCTTTCTTT; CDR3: CASSPLGGVTEAFF
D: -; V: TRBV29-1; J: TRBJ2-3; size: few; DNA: TGCAGCGACTCCAAACAGGCGGATACGCAGTATTTT; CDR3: CSDSKQADTQYF
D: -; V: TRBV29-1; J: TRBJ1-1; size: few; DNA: TGCAGCGTTGAAGGACGGTTGAACACTGAAGCTTTCTTT; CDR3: CSVEGRLNTEAFF
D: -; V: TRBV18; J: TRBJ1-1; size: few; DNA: TGTGCCAGCTCATCGGCGACGGCGGAGATAGTTACTGAAGCTTTCTTT; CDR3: CASSSATAEIVTEAFF
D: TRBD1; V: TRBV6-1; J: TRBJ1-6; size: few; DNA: TGTGCCAGCAGTGCGGAGACAGGGCCAAATTCACCCCTCCACTTT; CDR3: CASSAETGPNSPLHF